This T cell receptor beta chain was identified during a study of cytomegalovirus exposure and HLA in healthy donors. Data came from immunoSEQ multiplex PCR; TCRdb stores just in-frame clones and leaves some out. The profile shows roughly 350,000 clones, more than 80% of them singletons. Notes on the study in general: A list of roughly 160 TCR beta chains associated with cytomegalovirus was given.

V was pared by 2 bases and J by 4 bases, with 4 bases of the junction left unmatched. The CDR3 extends over 15 amino acids. Germline lookup yields CDR1 MNHNY and CDR2 SVGAGI (reference sequence). Comments on this clone: Its antigen is unknown.

Sequenced input: PBMCs. This chain connects TRBV6-6 to TRBJ2-4; 8 positions match TRBD1. This sequence was found in a woman between 18 and 29 years old in good health and CMV-seronegative. The CDR3 protein is CASSYRTGTKNIQYF. The CDR3 coding sequence is TGTGCCAGCAGTTACCGGACAGGGACGAAAAACATTCAGTACTTC.